This T cell receptor (beta chain) was identified in a study of CD8+ T cells in alopecia areata. The study, taken as a whole, reports: TCR sharing across patients was less clear than in mice, possibly HLA-related. Scalp sample data also include resident alphabeta T cells from normal skin. Lesional scalp exceeded normal scalp in clonality, especially in alopecia totalis/universalis.

Regarding this clone: Its antigen remains unknown.

Extracted RNA was reverse transcribed into cDNA, the sequencing template. The table came from immunoSEQ multiplex PCR; TCRdb's copy has only in-frame clones and leaves some out. The sample includes 200,000 to 250,000 clones, more than 55% seen only once; the top ten take approximately 4.9%. PBMC-derived CD4+ and CD8+ T cells were sorted. Between the trimmed V and J ends, which lost 5 bases and 5 bases, there was a span of 18 bases. The CDR3 contains 15 residues. Per germline, CDR1 MNHEY and CDR2 SVGAGI. This TCR came from a human donor in good health. The rearrangement joins TRBV6-5 to TRBJ2-5; D unclear. Sequenced material: CD8+ T cells sorted from blood. CDR3 sequence (DNA): TGTGCCAGCAGTCCCCGGGCTAGAGAGAAGGAGACCCAGTACTTC. This encodes CASSPRAREKETQYF.